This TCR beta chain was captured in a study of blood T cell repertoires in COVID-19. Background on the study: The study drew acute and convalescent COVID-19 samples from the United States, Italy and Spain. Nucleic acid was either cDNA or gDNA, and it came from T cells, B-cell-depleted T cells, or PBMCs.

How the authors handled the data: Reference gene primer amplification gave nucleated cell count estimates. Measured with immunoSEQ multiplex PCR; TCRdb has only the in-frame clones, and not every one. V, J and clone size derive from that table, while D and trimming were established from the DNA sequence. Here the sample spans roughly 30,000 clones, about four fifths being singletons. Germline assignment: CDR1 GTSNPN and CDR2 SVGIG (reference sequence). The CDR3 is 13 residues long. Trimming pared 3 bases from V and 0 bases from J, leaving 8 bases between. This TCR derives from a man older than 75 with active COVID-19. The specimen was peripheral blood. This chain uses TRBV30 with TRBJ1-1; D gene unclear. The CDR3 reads CAWSLMMNTEAFF. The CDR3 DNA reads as TGTGCCTGGAGCCTAATGATGAACACTGAAGCTTTCTTT.